This T cell receptor (beta chain) is drawn from a study of blood T cell repertoires in COVID-19. Clones were sequenced by immunoSEQ multiplex PCR, and TCRdb holds only the in-frame ones, with some missing. The sample includes 160,000 or so clones, 70% to 90% seen only once; the top ten take 3% to 4%. CDR1 and CDR2 from the germline V gene are SGHAT and FQNNGV. The CDR3 is made up of 14 amino acids. Trimming removed 1 base from V and 0 bases from J, with 6 bases in between. The chain is built from TRBV11-2 and TRBJ1-1; no definite D call. The source material was peripheral blood. The origin of this receptor is a woman aged 70-85 years with acute or convalescent COVID-19. The CDR3 is CASSLAPVNTEAFF. CDR3 bases: TGTGCCAGCAGCTTAGCGCCGGTGAACACTGAAGCTTTCTTT. The variable domain in full, completed from reference TRBV11-2 and TRBJ1-1, reads EAGVAQSPRYKIIEKRQSVAFWCNPISGHATLYWYQQILGQGPKLLIQFQNNGVVDDSQLPKDRFSAERLKGVDSTLKIQPAKLEDSAVYLCASSLAPVNTEAFFGQGTRLTVV.